Following are 21 T cell receptor beta chains from one sample sequenced in a study of Ad26.COV2.S vaccination and SARS-CoV-2 variants. Treatment here: around 19 received Ad26.COV2.S at low or high dose, single or two shots; roughly five received placebo; per-sample allocation not given. Repertoires come from day 63 after the first vaccine or placebo injection. Repertoires were generated with immunoSEQ multiplex PCR, while TCRdb's copy carries only in-frame clones and drops some. The data show roughly 450,000 clones, with around nine tenths seen just once and roughly an eighth held by the top ten. The sequenced sample was peripheral blood, obtained in a trial of Ad26.COV2.S vaccine versus placebo. Every receptor here comes from a person between 18 and 65 years old who received the Ad26.COV2.S COVID-19 vaccine or a placebo.

The chain is built from TRBV7-3 and TRBJ2-2, with 9 bases aligning to TRBD1. The CDR3 sequence is 17 residues long. With V trimmed by 1 base and J by 5 bases, 8 bases remained unmatched. The V gene's germline CDR1 is SGHTA and CDR2 FQGTGA. CDR3 region: CASSLIPGTGKTGELFF. CDR3 DNA: TGTGCCAGCAGCTTAATTCCCGGGACAGGGAAGACCGGGGAGCTGTTTTTT.

This chain connects TRBV4-2 to TRBJ1-6, with 7 bases that match TRBD1. V shed 0 bases, J shed 8 bases, and the junction held 7 bases outside the gene matches. The CDR3 has 16 residues. Germline CDR1 reads LGHNA; CDR2 reads YNFKEQ. The CDR3 DNA reads TGTGCCAGCAGCCAAGATGTTACAGGGGCTTATTCACCCCTCCACTTT. Protein product: CASSQDVTGAYSPLHF.

The chain links TRBV27 to TRBJ2-3, with D hard to call. V was shortened by 4 bases and J by 10 bases, with 3 bases between the two germline ends. Germline V gene sequence: CDR1 MNHEY, CDR2 SMNVEV (reference sequence). The CDR3 has 9 amino acids. The CDR3: CASSWSQYF. In nucleotides, the CDR3 is TGTGCCAGCAGTTGGTCGCAGTATTTT.

The chain has TRBV7-8 and TRBJ1-3; unclear D gene. Germline CDR1 is SGHVS and CDR2 is FQNEAQ. V gave up 2 bases and J gave up 4 bases, with 6 bases separating them. The CDR3 spans 13 residues. The CDR3 DNA is TGTGCCAGCAGCTTATCCCTAGGAAACACCATATATTTT. This codes for CASSLSLGNTIYF. Filled out from reference TRBV7-8 and TRBJ1-3, the complete variable domain reads GAGVSQSPRYKVAKRGQDVALRCDPISGHVSLFWYQQALGQGPEFLTYFQNEAQLDKSGLPSDRFFAERPEGSVSTLKIQRTQQEDSAVYLCASSLSLGNTIYFGEGSWLTVV.

This chain connects TRBV7-9 to TRBJ1-2, with unresolved D. The CDR3 is 15 amino acids. V dropped 1 base and J dropped 4 bases, with 13 bases sitting between them. Germline CDR1 reads SEHNR; CDR2 reads FQNEAQ (reference sequence). The CDR3 bases are TGTGCCAGCAGCTTAGGGGTTAGTCTCGTCTATGGCTACACCTTC. Translated, it gives CASSLGVSLVYGYTF.

The rearrangement links TRBV7-6 to TRBJ2-2; 11 bases are shared with TRBD2. CDR1 and CDR2 from the germline V gene are SGHVS and FNYEAQ. The V gene end was trimmed by 5 bases and the J gene end by 1 base; junction bases not matched to a gene: 6. The CDR3 has 17 residues. The CDR3 coding sequence is TGTGCCAGCAGCCTCCGACTAGCGGGAATGAACACCGGGGAGCTGTTTTTT. Amino acid sequence: CASSLRLAGMNTGELFF.

The chain is built from TRBV3-1 (or the pseudogene TRBV3-2) and TRBJ1-1, with D tentatively TRBD1 (5 bases). V gave up 3 bases and J gave up 0 bases, with 11 bases separating them. The CDR3 covers 15 residues. Germline loops: CDR1 LGHDT, CDR2 YNNKEL (reference sequence). CDR3 residues: CASSHVGPLNTEAFF. In DNA, the CDR3 is TGTGCCAGCAGCCATGTGGGGCCTTTGAACACTGAAGCTTTCTTT.

The rearrangement joins TRBV3-1 (or the pseudogene TRBV3-2) to TRBJ2-7, with D maybe TRBD2 (5 bases). The germline CDR1 and CDR2 sequences are LGHDT and YNNKEL (reference sequence). This CDR3 has 12 amino acids. V was trimmed by 8 bases and J by 2 bases, leaving 10 bases between them. The CDR3 here is CASADSAYEQYF. The CDR3 region has the DNA TGTGCCAGCGCGGACTCTGCCTACGAGCAGTACTTC.

CDR3 DNA sequence: TGTGCCACCAGCAGGGCCGAGGGGCGGGAGCGGTATTTT. Translation: CATSRAEGRERYF. The chain recombines TRBV15 with TRBJ2-3; TRBD2 matches 7 bases. The trim removed 3 bases at V and 14 bases at J, leaving 11 bases unmatched. CDR3 length: 13 residues. Germline CDR1 is LNHNV and CDR2 is YYDKDF (reference sequence).

The chain combines TRBV5-1 with TRBJ2-3; 10 nucleotides agree with TRBD2. The CDR3 is made up of 20 amino acids. V shed 6 bases and J 2 bases; nucleotides not matched to a gene: 21. Germline V gene data show CDR1 as SGHRS and CDR2 as YFSETQ. The CDR3 is CASKRDPGLAPSLITDTQYF. The CDR3 coding sequence is TGCGCCAGCAAAAGGGACCCGGGACTAGCGCCGTCGTTAATCACAGATACGCAGTATTTT.

The J gene is TRBJ1-5, the V gene TRBV2, with 12 nucleotides matching TRBD1. V shed 5 bases and J 5 bases; nucleotides not matched to a gene: 7. The germline gives CDR1 SNHLY, CDR2 FYNNEI. The CDR3 covers 16 residues. The CDR3 DNA sequence: TGTGCCAGCAGTTACCCGGGACAGGGGGCGCATCAGCCCCAGCATTTT. Its translation is CASSYPGQGAHQPQHF.

Points on this clone: Other DNA sequences of this sample code for an identical CDR3. The chain employs TRBV6-5 and TRBJ2-7; 11 bases match TRBD2. The V and J ends lost 6 bases and 2 bases, in that order; junction bases with no gene match: 3. This CDR3 has 14 residues. Germline CDR1 is MNHEY and CDR2 is SVGAGI. The CDR3 DNA reads as TGTGCCAGCAGCAGACTAGCGGGAACCTACGAGCAGTACTTC. It is translated as CASSRLAGTYEQYF.

The V call is TRBV21-1, the J call TRBJ2-7; the D call in the table, TRBD2, was not verified against the DNA. TRBV21-1 is recorded as a pseudogene. The CDR3 consists of 16 residues. The CDR3 here is CASSPRGGQSSYEQYF. Written as DNA, the CDR3 is TGTGCCAGCAGCCCTCGGGGGGGACAAAGCTCCTACGAGCAGTACTTC.

This chain connects TRBV5-6 to TRBJ1-1, with 8 bases identical to TRBD1. From germline, CDR1 is SGHDT and CDR2 YYEEEE. This CDR3 has 15 amino acids. Trimming took 2 bases from V and 6 from J; bases not matched to a gene: 9. DNA of the CDR3: TGTGCCAGCAGCTTCCCGACAGGGGCGGCCGCTGAAGCTTTCTTT. Its protein product is CASSFPTGAAAEAFF.

This clone was detected once. The chain links TRBV3-1 (or the pseudogene TRBV3-2) to TRBJ2-1; TRBD2 matches at 9 bases. The V gene end was trimmed by 1 base and the J gene end by 6 bases; junction bases not matched to a gene: 4. Germline CDR1 LGHDT, CDR2 YNNKEL (reference sequence). The CDR3 covers 15 residues. CDR3 sequence: CASSQVAGVGNEQFF. The CDR3 DNA reads TGTGCCAGCAGCCAAGTAGCGGGAGTTGGCAATGAGCAGTTCTTC.

This clone was detected only once. V gene TRBV2 combines with J gene TRBJ2-3, with D uncertain. The CDR3 has 12 amino acids. The ends were cut back, 7 bases at V and 3 bases at J, with 8 bases in the middle. Germline V gives CDR1 SNHLY, CDR2 FYNNEI. The CDR3 is CASITTTDTQYF. The CDR3 DNA reads as TGTGCCAGCATTACTACTACAGATACGCAGTATTTT.

The chain carries TRBV27 and TRBJ2-3; TRBD2 matches 7 bases. The CDR3 contains 14 residues. The V gene end was trimmed by 8 bases and the J gene end by 0 bases; junction bases not matched to a gene: 5. Germline CDR1 reads MNHEY; CDR2 reads SMNVEV (reference sequence). The CDR3: CASALAVSTDTQYF. CDR3 coding DNA: TGTGCCAGCGCGCTAGCGGTAAGCACAGATACGCAGTATTTT.

This chain joins TRBV5-1 and TRBJ2-3; D is unresolved. V was clipped by 0 bases and J by 2 bases, with 10 bases between them. The CDR3 contains 15 residues. Looked up from germline, CDR1 is SGHRS and CDR2 is YFSETQ. Here the CDR3 DNA reads TGCGCCAGCAGCTTGGACGCAGCGACCACAGATACGCAGTATTTT. It encodes CASSLDAATTDTQYF.

The chain recombines TRBV19 with TRBJ2-5, with 8 bases that match TRBD2. The CDR3 has 18 residues. V lost 1 base to trimming and J lost 5 bases; unmatched junction nucleotides: 15. Germline CDR1 is LNHDA and CDR2 is SQIVND (reference sequence). CDR3 region: CASSIGSQREFMGETQYF. CDR3 coding DNA: TGTGCCAGTAGTATAGGGTCCCAGCGGGAGTTCATGGGGGAGACCCAGTACTTC. Complete variable domain (other parts from reference TRBV19 and TRBJ2-5): DGGITQSPKYLFRKEGQNVTLSCEQNLNHDAMYWYRQDPGQGLRLIYYSQIVNDFQKGDIAEGYSVSREKKESFPLTVTSAQKNPTAFYLCASSIGSQREFMGETQYFGPGTRLLVL.

Turning to this clone: With a much larger clone just one base away, this may be a read error. The chain recombines TRBV10-3 with TRBJ2-3; D is possibly TRBD2 (6 bases). Germline assignment: CDR1 ENHRY and CDR2 SYGVKD. The CDR3 loop spans 13 amino acids. V lost 2 bases and J 3 bases, leaving 6 bases between the germline ends. DNA of the CDR3: TGTGCCATCAGTGAGCGGGAGACAGATACGCAGTATTTT. This sequence encodes CAISERETDTQYF.

The chain is built from TRBV28 and TRBJ2-2; 13 bases are shared with TRBD2. CDR3 length: 17 amino acids. Germline CDR1 MDHEN, CDR2 SYDVKM. V was pared by 7 bases and J by 5 bases, with 10 bases of the junction left unmatched. In DNA form, the CDR3 reads TGTGCCAGCAACGGAGGAAGACTAGCGGGAGGAACCGGGGAGCTGTTTTTT. Residues: CASNGGRLAGGTGELFF.